This T cell receptor beta chain was found in a study of blood T cell repertoires in COVID-19. Study-level information: Material from acute and convalescent COVID-19 was sourced from the United States, Italy and Spain. Nucleic acid was either cDNA or gDNA, and it came from T cells, B-cell-depleted T cells, or PBMCs.

Authors' analysis steps: Estimates of nucleated cell counts were drawn from the amplification of reference gene primers. Clones were sequenced by immunoSEQ multiplex PCR, and TCRdb holds only the in-frame ones, with some missing. D and trimming come from the DNA, and the V and J calls and clone size come from that table. The sample has 300,000 to 400,000 clones; around 80% are singletons. The germline gives CDR1 SGDLS, CDR2 YYNGEE. V shed 4 bases, J shed 5 bases, and the junction held 10 bases outside the gene matches. The CDR3 covers 16 residues. This clonotype was obtained from a man between 25 and 39 years old with active or convalescent COVID-19. The source material was peripheral blood. The V and J genes are TRBV9 and TRBJ2-5, with TRBD2 matching 11 bases. Written as DNA, the CDR3 is TGTGCCAGCAGCCCAAGACTAGCGGGGATTCAGGAGACCCAGTACTTC. Translated, it gives CASSPRLAGIQETQYF.